One sample yielded the 10 T cell receptor beta chains listed below, sequenced in a study of identical twins. Via MiXCR, TCRdb re-called the 5' RACE reads, giving one row per CDR3 protein. This sample has roughly 690,000 distinct CDR3 sequences, with 6.1% found just once. Sample: naive T cells sorted from blood. The receptors stem from a man aged 18-30 years in good health.

V and J are TRBV5-5 and TRBJ1-5; D remains ambiguous. Deletions cut 0 bases from V and 4 bases from J, with 8 bases between. This CDR3 has 14 residues. Germline V gives CDR1 SGHKS, CDR2 YYEKEE (reference sequence). CDR3 sequence: CASSLGPRNQPQHF. As DNA, the CDR3 is TGTGCCAGCAGCTTGGGACCGCGAAATCAGCCCCAGCATTTT.

This sequence joins TRBV5-1 and TRBJ2-1; 8 nucleotides align to TRBD1. This CDR3 has 14 residues. V was clipped by 4 bases and J by 4 bases; unmatched bases: 4. CDR1 SGHRS and CDR2 YFSETQ come from the germline V gene. CDR3 DNA: TGCGCCAGCAGCCACGGGACAGGATACAATGAGCAGTTCTTC. Translated, it gives CASSHGTGYNEQFF.

The chain uses TRBV4-2 and TRBJ1-3; possibly TRBD1 for D (5 bases). The V end was cut by 0 bases, the J end by 0 bases, with 9 bases between. In germline, CDR1 is LGHNA, CDR2 YNFKEQ. The CDR3 consists of 16 residues. For the CDR3, the DNA is TGTGCCAGCAGCCAAGACTGGGGGGGCTCTGGAAACACCATATATTTT. It specifies CASSQDWGGSGNTIYF.

V gene TRBV6-5 combines with J gene TRBJ1-1; D unclear. This CDR3 has 14 residues. V dropped 3 bases and J dropped 0 bases, with 8 bases sitting between them. Germline values: CDR1 MNHEY, CDR2 SVGAGI. The chain's CDR3 is CASSYSSLNTEAFF. The CDR3 DNA follows: TGTGCCAGCAGTTATTCGTCCCTGAACACTGAAGCTTTCTTT.

CDR3 bases: TGTGCCAGCACGACGATAAGCTCGACAGGGGGCGCGCATTCACCCCTCCACTTT. Translating gives CASTTISSTGGAHSPLHF. This rearrangement joins TRBV12-3 or TRBV12-4 to TRBJ1-6; 10 bases are a match to TRBD1. J lost 8 bases, V lost 7 bases, and 17 bases had no gene match. There are 18 residues in the CDR3.

Comments on this clonotype: This clone may be a read error of a much larger clone one base away. This rearrangement joins TRBV6-2 or TRBV6-3 to TRBJ1-2, with D possibly matching TRBD1 (5 bases). CDR1 is MNHEY, CDR2 SVGEGT, per germline. V shed 6 bases and J shed 3 bases, with 23 bases lying between them. This CDR3 is 17 amino acids long. The CDR3 DNA follows: TGTGCCAGCAGCTATACGATTACAGGACGCGTAGACTATGGCTACACCTTC. Protein: CASSYTITGRVDYGYTF.

This clonotype has at least ten counts. The chain employs TRBV12-3 or TRBV12-4 and TRBJ1-3, with 7 bases that match TRBD1. The ends lost 6 bases at V and 0 bases at J; junction bases unmatched: 2. The CDR3 length is 14 residues. CDR3 DNA: TGTGCCAGCAGGGGGACAGTCTCTGGAAACACCATATATTTT. This sequence encodes CASRGTVSGNTIYF.

This chain joins TRBV10-3 and TRBJ2-7, with TRBD2 matching 7 bases. The trim removed 11 bases at V and 0 bases at J, leaving 1 base unmatched. Germline V gene data show CDR1 as ENHRY and CDR2 as SYGVKD. The length of the CDR3 is 11 residues. CDR3 DNA sequence: TGTGCCGGGGGGGGCTCCTACGAGCAGTACTTC. Translating gives CAGGGSYEQYF.

This clonotype came up many times. The J gene is TRBJ2-1, the V gene TRBV20-1; TRBD2 aligns across 8 bases. The CDR3 consists of 15 residues. CDR1 DFQATT and CDR2 SNEGSKA come from the germline V gene (reference sequence). Unmatched junction bases numbered 9, after V lost 1 base and J lost 7 bases. In DNA form, the CDR3 reads TGCAGTGCTAGAGGAAGGCAGGGACTAGGGAATGAGCAGTTCTTC. It translates to CSARGRQGLGNEQFF.

This clonotype was detected a few times. The V call is TRBV7-2, the J call TRBJ2-7; 11 nucleotides align to TRBD2. Losses at the gene ends were 1 base for V and 5 bases for J; bases not matched to a gene: 10. The CDR3 totals 17 residues. CDR1 and CDR2 from the germline V gene are SGHTA and FQGNSA. Written as DNA, the CDR3 is TGTGCCAGCAGCTTAGGGGCTAGCGGGAGGTACCTACACGAGCAGTACTTC. Translated, it gives CASSLGASGRYLHEQYF.